The rows below give T cell receptor beta chains drawn from one sample of a study of shared clonotypes between healthy human individuals. The assay was immunoSEQ multiplex PCR, and TCRdb's table has in-frame clones only and misses some. The sample includes over 2 million clones, over 85% of them seen just once. Sample: naive CD4+ T cells sorted from blood. The receptors come from a man aged 18 to 29 in good health. CDR3s include the opening cysteine and the closing phenylalanine or tryptophan. A D gene is named only where the DNA matches it firmly. Clone size is given for some rows only: seen once, a few or many times, or a class if the clone is expanded.

CDR3 DNA	CDR3 protein	V gene	D gene	J gene	clone size
TGTGCCAGCAGTTACTCGAAGGCCACTGAAGCTTTCTTT	CASSYSKATEAFF	TRBV6-5	-	TRBJ1-1	-
TGTGCCAGCAGGGCTGCAGGGAGCAATCAGCCCCAGCATTTT	CASRAAGSNQPQHF	TRBV7-2	-	TRBJ1-5	-
TGTGCCTGGCAAAGCGAATCACCCCTCCACTTT	CAWQSESPLHF	TRBV30	-	TRBJ1-6	-
TGTGCCAGCAGGATTCATAGCACAGATACGCAGTATTTT	CASRIHSTDTQYF	TRBV27	-	TRBJ2-3	-
TGTGCCAGCAGCTTTATAGGCCAAACATACAATGAGCAGTTCTTC	CASSFIGQTYNEQFF	TRBV5-6	-	TRBJ2-1	once
TGTGCCACCAGCAGAGAAGTCGGCAGTCTGTCGCGAAACACCATATATTTT	CATSREVGSLSRNTIYF	TRBV15	-	TRBJ1-3	-
TGTGCCAGCAGCTTTGAGCTAGCGGAGCAGTTCTTC	CASSFELAEQFF	TRBV7-2	-	TRBJ2-1	few
TGTGCCAGCAGCCTCACCCGGGACTATGGCTACACCTTC	CASSLTRDYGYTF	TRBV7-2	-	TRBJ1-2	-
TGTGCCAGCAGCTTAAAATTAGGGACTGGGGAGCAGTTCTTC	CASSLKLGTGEQFF	TRBV7-9	-	TRBJ2-1	-
TGTGCCACCGGGACCCGACCCAATGAGCAGTTCTTC	CATGTRPNEQFF	TRBV10-3	-	TRBJ2-1	-
TGCAGCGTTGAAGATCAGGGCGGTCCCTCCTACAATGAGCAGTTCTTC	CSVEDQGGPSYNEQFF	TRBV29-1	-	TRBJ2-1	-
TGTGCCTGGAGTGTAGTAATCGGGGGTCCTCAAGAGACCCAGTACTTC	CAWSVVIGGPQETQYF	TRBV30	-	TRBJ2-5	once
TGTGCCAGTAGTATCGGGATTCTTTCAACTAATGAAAAACTGTTTTTT	CASSIGILSTNEKLFF	TRBV19	-	TRBJ1-4	-
TGTGCCGCGAATCGAGGGGGGCTAGGCACTGAAGCTTTCTTT	CAANRGGLGTEAFF	TRBV30	-	TRBJ1-1	-
TGTGCCAGCAGTTTACAGGCGGGCAAGCAGTACTTC	CASSLQAGKQYF	TRBV2	-	TRBJ2-7	once
TGCAGCGTTGGAACTAGCGGGGAGACCCAGTACTTC	CSVGTSGETQYF	TRBV29-1	TRBD2	TRBJ2-5	-
TGTGCCAGCTCACAGGACTTCATAGATACGCAGTATTTT	CASSQDFIDTQYF	TRBV18	-	TRBJ2-3	-
TGTGCCACCAGCAGGCTAGGGAATACTGAAGCTTTCTTT	CATSRLGNTEAFF	TRBV15	-	TRBJ1-1	-
TGTGCCAGCAGCCAAGATTCCCCGACAGTCTCTGGAAACACCATATATTTT	CASSQDSPTVSGNTIYF	TRBV14	-	TRBJ1-3	-
TGTGCCAGCAGCGGGGGACAGGGTGGGGAGACCCAGTACTTC	CASSGGQGGETQYF	TRBV9	TRBD1	TRBJ2-5	-
TGTGCCAGCCAGACCACCGGGGAGCTGTTTTTT	CASQTTGELFF	TRBV6-6	-	TRBJ2-2	-
TGTGCCAGCAGCCAGGGACTCCAGAGCAATCAGCCCCAGCATTTT	CASSQGLQSNQPQHF	TRBV13	-	TRBJ1-5	-
TGTGCCAGCAGCTTAGTTTCTAGCGGGGGATACAATGAGCAGTTCTTC	CASSLVSSGGYNEQFF	TRBV7-2	TRBD2	TRBJ2-1	-
TGTGCCAGCAGTCTCGGACAGGGGACAGATACGCAGTATTTT	CASSLGQGTDTQYF	TRBV6-6	TRBD1	TRBJ2-3	-
TGCGCCAGCAGCCAAGATGTGGGTGAGCAGTTCTTC	CASSQDVGEQFF	TRBV4-3	-	TRBJ2-1	-
TGTGCCAGCAGCTCCGGGACAGGGGTCTATGGCTACACCTTC	CASSSGTGVYGYTF	TRBV9	TRBD1	TRBJ1-2	-